Listed below are T cell receptor beta chains from one sample, sequenced in a study of human T cells and chemical hapten exposure. TCRdb redid the calling of the RACE reads with MiXCR, one entry per CDR3 protein. The data show around 99,000 distinct CDR3 sequences, over 10% seen once. This specimen consisted of whole blood, obtained in connection with sensitization to the hapten diphenylcyclopropenone (DPC). The receptors stem from a woman in her 40s with alopecia areata. Some clones in this sample may be carry-over from other donors' samples. CDR3s include the opening cysteine and the closing phenylalanine or tryptophan. The D gene is left open where the match is weak.

>TRBD2|TRBV7-9
CASSLGASGSVYNEQFF
>.|TRBV7-9
CASSLRATEAFF
>TRBD2|TRBV7-2
CASSHRTSGRMYNEQFF
>.|TRBV28
CATYRTDTQYF
>.|TRBV6-5
CASSYSTRRGMVIRDNEQFF
>.|TRBV11-2
CASSFSDNQPQHF
>TRBD1|TRBV4-1
CASSQETGGITTNEKLFF
>.|TRBV10-1
CASSDQGGQPQHF
>.|TRBV12-3/TRBV12-4
CASSAFSGNTIYF
>TRBD2|TRBV19
CASSSGGRKEETQYF
>.|TRBV6-5
CASSYSRQADWPLHF
>.|TRBV12-1
CASSCGLAGRTDTQYF
>.|TRBV7-3
CASAGLRSGSTDTQYF
>.|TRBV10-3
CAISEAYEQYF
>.|TRBV28
CATSRAEIGYTF
>.|TRBV28
CASSLGVTEAFF
>.|TRBV7-3
CASSLTPKGAQETQYF
>.|TRBV29-1
CSVFGDYNEQFF
>.|TRBV27
CASSLTSTYEQYF
>.|TRBV12-3/TRBV12-4
CASRVQADTQYF
>TRBD1|TRBV6-6
CASSPLGTGETEAFF
>TRBD1|TRBV29-1
CSGGTGYSYEQYF
>.|TRBV7-8
CASSLAVRGEEQYF
>.|TRBV28
CASSLGRSLSYNEQFF
>.|TRBV29-1
CSVEDDTGETQYF
>TRBD1|TRBV2
CASSGTGGASNQPQHF
>.|TRBV11-2
CASSSLLNNEQFF
>.|TRBV9
CASSVAPGREGTEAFF
>TRBD2|TRBV20-1
CSANPPPTQREGWEQFF
>TRBD2|TRBV5-1
CASSSSSGRTHEQYF
>.|TRBV4-1
CASSQDPLALNSYNEQFF
>.|TRBV3-1
CASSQDTRDYGYTF
>TRBD1|TRBV28
CASSSGQASYGYTF
>.|TRBV18
CASSPGHFSYEQYF
>.|TRBV28
CASSLMAGRETQYF
>TRBD1|TRBV10-3
CAISPRDRGRGETQYF
>TRBD1|TRBV29-1
CSVPGTGGAEQYF
>.|TRBV9
CASSVAATLPRFF
>.|TRBV19
CASSMRSSEGQYF
>.|TRBV5-1
CASSSQADGYTF
>.|TRBV4-1
CASSQDVGFTGNTIYF
>.|TRBV28
CASRPSLQETQYF
>.|TRBV11-2
CASSLGPATDTQYF
>.|TRBV6-2/TRBV6-3
CASRRGAHRSNEQYF
>TRBD2|TRBV6-1
CASLGLARNYEQYF
>TRBD2|TRBV3-1
CASSQERTSGEQFF
>.|TRBV28
CASSRTITRTNEKLFF
>.|TRBV18
CASSTGQLAEAFF
>TRBD1|TRBV10-3
CAISEQGTSNQPQHF
>.|TRBV24-1
CATSDPGRHNEQFF
>TRBD1|TRBV6-5
CASSPNDRVGHEQYF
>.|TRBV12-3/TRBV12-4
CASSPDPGGQETQYF
>TRBD2|TRBV7-3
CASSLSGGLAGTDEQFF
>.|TRBV6-1
CASTRTVSYEQYF
>.|TRBV5-8
CASSLGGASTDTQYF
>.|TRBV11-3
CASSSVPIAQLPTEAFF
>.|TRBV9
CASSPAGLGLGDTQYF
>TRBD1|TRBV20-1
CSARDLPTGGDEQYF